This T cell receptor beta chain stems from a study of shared clonotypes between healthy human individuals. The overall study: Aged 18 to 49, the donors were a couple of women and a few men.

In the case of this clone: Its antigen is not known.

Assay used: immunoSEQ multiplex PCR; TCRdb lists only in-frame clones, some missing. This table has 2 million to 2.5 million clones, under 97% appearing once. Study results and caveats: A handful of donors had 4% to 6.5% of their naive CD4 clonotypes in common.

Sequenced input: naive CD4+ T cells sorted from blood. The sample's subset: CD45RA+ positively selected. This receptor was identified in a man aged 18-30 years in good health.

CDR3 amino acids: CASSYSRDEQFF. CDR3 coding DNA: TGTGCCAGCAGTTACTCGCGGGATGAGCAGTTCTTC. The V gene is TRBV6-5, the J gene TRBJ2-1; tentatively, D is TRBD2 (5 bases). There are 12 residues in the CDR3. Deletions cut 0 bases from V and 8 bases from J, with 5 bases between. In germline, CDR1 is MNHEY, CDR2 SVGAGI.